This T cell receptor beta chain was identified in a study of cytomegalovirus exposure and HLA in healthy donors. PCR primers comprised 60 Vbeta and 13 Jbeta primers. Assay used: immunoSEQ multiplex PCR; TCRdb lists only in-frame clones, some missing. This sample has about 130,000 clones, with 79% found just once. The CDR3 contains 13 residues. V was clipped by 3 bases and J by 9 bases, with 9 bases between them. Looked up from germline, CDR1 is SNHLY and CDR2 is FYNNEI. This chain uses TRBV2 with TRBJ1-6; D is unresolved. The sequenced material came from PBMCs. This receptor was taken from a man between 18 and 29 years old in good health and CMV-seronegative. CDR3 amino acids: CASSDREVSPLHF. In DNA form, the CDR3 reads TGTGCCAGCAGTGATAGGGAGGTTTCACCCCTCCACTTT.